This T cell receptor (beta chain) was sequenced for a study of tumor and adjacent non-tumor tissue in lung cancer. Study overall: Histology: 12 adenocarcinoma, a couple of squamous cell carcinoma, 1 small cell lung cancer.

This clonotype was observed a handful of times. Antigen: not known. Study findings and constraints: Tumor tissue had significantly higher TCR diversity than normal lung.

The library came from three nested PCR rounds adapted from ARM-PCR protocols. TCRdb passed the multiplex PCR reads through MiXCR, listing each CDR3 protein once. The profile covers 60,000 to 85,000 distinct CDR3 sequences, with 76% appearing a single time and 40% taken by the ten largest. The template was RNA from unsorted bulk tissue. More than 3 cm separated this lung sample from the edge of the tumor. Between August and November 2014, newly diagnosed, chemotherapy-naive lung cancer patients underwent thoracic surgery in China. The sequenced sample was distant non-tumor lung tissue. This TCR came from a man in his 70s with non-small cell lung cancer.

DNA for the CDR3: TGTGCCAGCGCCCCGGGACAGGGGGCGTGGGGCACTGAAGCTTTCTTT. It yields the protein CASAPGQGAWGTEAFF. The V call is TRBV28, the J call TRBJ1-1; TRBD1 aligns across 12 bases. This CDR3 has 16 residues. The V gene's germline CDR1 is MDHEN and CDR2 SYDVKM. Unmatched junction bases numbered 11, after V lost 8 bases and J lost 4 bases.